Each of the 8 T cell receptor beta chains below was sequenced from the same sample in a study of blood T cell repertoires in COVID-19. Assay: immunoSEQ multiplex PCR; the TCRdb copy retains only in-frame clones and omits some. The sample holds 150,000 to 200,000 clones; almost 85% are singletons and the top ten take around 2.7%. The sequenced material came from peripheral blood. These receptors all stem from an elderly woman with COVID-19, enrolled during active disease.

The chain joins TRBV24-1 to TRBJ2-3, with 9 bases matching TRBD1. The trim removed 4 bases at V and 1 base at J, leaving 2 bases unmatched. This CDR3 is built from 15 residues. Germline values: CDR1 KGHDR, CDR2 SFDVKD. CDR3 coding DNA: TGTGCCACCAGTGAAAGACAGGGGGGCACAGATACGCAGTATTTT. Amino acid sequence: CATSERQGGTDTQYF.

The chain uses TRBV7-9 and TRBJ1-2; D is possibly TRBD1 (6 bases). The CDR3 sequence is 16 residues long. The V gene's germline CDR1 is SEHNR and CDR2 FQNEAQ (reference sequence). The ends were cut back, 5 bases at V and 2 bases at J, with 18 bases in the middle. The CDR3 sequence is CASSPSRQVQNYGYTF. The CDR3 DNA reads TGTGCCAGCAGCCCGAGCAGACAGGTTCAGAACTATGGCTACACCTTC.

This clone was seen a single time. The chain recombines TRBV18 with TRBJ2-5, with 8 bases matching TRBD2. J was trimmed by 2 bases and V by 4 bases; bases with no gene match: 6. Per germline, CDR1 KGHSH and CDR2 LQKENI. The CDR3 sequence is 15 residues long. The CDR3 DNA is TGTGCCAGCTCACGCATAGCGGGAAGGCAAGAGACCCAGTACTTC. Protein product: CASSRIAGRQETQYF.

V is TRBV4-1 and J is TRBJ1-4; TRBD1 might be the D (6 bases). The germline V gene encodes CDR1 MGHRA and CDR2 YSYEKL. Trimming took 1 base from V and 3 from J, leaving 18 bases between them. The CDR3 length is 18 residues. The CDR3 protein is CASSQALGYRVSNEKLFF. CDR3 DNA sequence: TGCGCCAGCAGCCAAGCCCTGGGGTACAGGGTCTCTAATGAAAAACTGTTTTTT.

The CDR3 bases are TGTGCCAGCAGCCAGGCTGGGGCGGTGACCTACGAGCAGTACTTC. Its translation is CASSQAGAVTYEQYF. The chain carries TRBV3-1 (or the pseudogene TRBV3-2) and TRBJ2-7; tentatively, D is TRBD1 (5 bases). Trimming took 3 bases from V and 2 from J, leaving 14 bases between them. CDR3 length equals 15 residues. The V gene's germline CDR1 is LGHDT and CDR2 YNNKEL (reference sequence).

The chain uses TRBV7-2 and TRBJ2-5; a weak D match, TRBD1 (6 bases). Germline V lookup: CDR1 SGHTA, CDR2 FQGNSA. This CDR3 contains 13 residues. Trimming left V 1 base short and J 6 bases short, with 9 bases between. This chain's CDR3 is CASSLGQGQTQYF. The CDR3 DNA sequence: TGTGCCAGCAGCTTAGGCCAGGGGCAGACCCAGTACTTC.

In nucleotides, the CDR3 is TGTGCCAGCAGCTTAACCCGGGGCTCCTACAATGAGCAGTTCTTC. It yields the protein CASSLTRGSYNEQFF. The V call is TRBV7-2, the J call TRBJ2-1, with D perhaps matching TRBD2 (5 bases). The CDR3 is made up of 15 amino acids. Germline CDR1 and CDR2: SGHTA and FQGNSA. Deletions cut 2 bases from V and 0 bases from J, with 8 bases between.

The chain is built from TRBV2 and TRBJ2-3; a possible D gene is TRBD2 (5 bases). The CDR3 sequence is 12 residues long. CDR1 and CDR2 (germline): SNHLY, FYNNEI. V lost 6 bases to trimming and J lost 4 bases, with 8 bases between them. This CDR3 is CASRERADTQYF. The DNA of the CDR3 is TGTGCCAGCAGGGAGAGGGCAGATACGCAGTATTTT.